The 21 T cell receptor beta chains below all came from one sample that was sequenced in a study of T cell responses to AZD1222 COVID-19 vaccine (dated by TCRdb to the early 2020s). This specimen's time point label, interpreted: baseline before first vaccination. Library prep was done by the immunoSEQ multiplex PCR assay. Imported from immuneACCESS, the table was reduced by TCRdb to in-frame sequences with V and J called. These copies leave out some clones; in studies compared against another copy, an unresolved V gene accounts for under half, and the cause of the remainder is not known. The table for this sample lists fewer than 120,000 clones; roughly 85% of them were counted only once. The ten largest account for around 3% of the sample. This sample comprised peripheral blood, obtained on day 0 of AZD1222 vaccination. These receptors were taken from an adult in good health.

V gene TRBV15 combines with J gene TRBJ2-7; D perhaps matches TRBD2 (6 bases). The CDR3 extends over 14 amino acids. CDR1 is LNHNV, CDR2 YYDKDF, per germline (reference sequence). Deletions cut 1 base from V and 4 bases from J, with 11 bases between. The CDR3 DNA reads TGTGCCACCAGCAGAGTCCCGGGGAGGTACGAGCAGTACTTC. This gives the protein CATSRVPGRYEQYF.

J is TRBJ1-3 and V is TRBV3-1 (or the pseudogene TRBV3-2), with no clear D. Trimming took 0 bases from V and 4 from J, leaving 4 bases between them. This CDR3 has 13 residues. From germline, CDR1 is LGHDT and CDR2 YNNKEL (reference sequence). The CDR3 region has the DNA TGTGCCAGCAGCCAAGATGGGGGAAACACCATATATTTT. It translates to CASSQDGGNTIYF.

This chain uses TRBV15 with TRBJ2-7; 7 bases are a match to TRBD1. The CDR3 consists of 18 residues. The V and J ends lost 0 bases and 2 bases, in that order; junction bases with no gene match: 13. CDR1 LNHNV and CDR2 YYDKDF come from the germline V gene (reference sequence). Written as DNA, the CDR3 is TGTGCCACCAGCAGAGATCCTTACGGGACAGTTGGGACCTACGAGCAGTACTTC. Amino acids: CATSRDPYGTVGTYEQYF. The full variable domain, rest sourced from reference TRBV15 and TRBJ2-7, is DAMVIQNPRYQVTQFGKPVTLSCSQTLNHNVMYWYQQKSSQAPKLLFHYYDKDFNNEADTPDNFQSRRPNTSFCFLDIRSPGLGDTAMYLCATSRDPYGTVGTYEQYFGPGTRLTVT.

The V gene is TRBV11-2, the J gene TRBJ2-5, with 7 bases identical to TRBD1. Germline CDR1 reads SGHAT; CDR2 reads FQNNGV. The CDR3 totals 15 residues. With V trimmed by 4 bases and J by 5 bases, 10 bases remained unmatched. CDR3 sequence: CASSSLQGKWETQYF. The CDR3 DNA reads TGTGCCAGCAGCTCTCTACAGGGGAAATGGGAGACCCAGTACTTC.

This clone was seen once. The rearrangement uses TRBV3-1 (or the pseudogene TRBV3-2) and TRBJ1-4; 12 bases map to TRBD1. V shed 4 bases, J shed 5 bases, and the junction held 2 bases outside the gene matches. CDR1 is LGHDT, CDR2 YNNKEL, per germline (reference sequence). The CDR3 covers 15 residues. CDR3 sequence: CASSRGTGGNEKLFF. The CDR3 coding sequence is TGTGCCAGCAGCCGGGGGACAGGGGGCAATGAAAAACTGTTTTTT.

The rearrangement links TRBV4-2 to TRBJ1-1; 7 bases align to TRBD1. The CDR3 runs 14 residues. V gave up 6 bases and J gave up 0 bases; unmatched junction bases: 4. CDR1 and CDR2 (germline): LGHNA, YNFKEQ. The CDR3 loop reads CASSDRVMNTEAFF. The CDR3 nucleotides are TGTGCCAGCAGTGACAGGGTAATGAACACTGAAGCTTTCTTT.

This chain links TRBV14 with TRBJ1-5; D remains ambiguous. CDR1 SGHDN and CDR2 FVKESK come from the germline V gene. V lost 1 base and J 3 bases, leaving 4 bases between the germline ends. This CDR3 comprises 13 residues. This CDR3 is CASSQGHNQPQHF. CDR3 DNA sequence: TGTGCCAGCAGCCAAGGACACAATCAGCCCCAGCATTTT.

This chain connects TRBV2 to TRBJ1-1; TRBD1 matches at 12 bases. J gave up 4 bases and V 6 bases, and 0 bases lay outside the gene matches. CDR1 and CDR2 from the germline V gene are SNHLY and FYNNEI. This CDR3 is 13 amino acids long. The CDR3 DNA reads TGTGCCAGCAGGGGACAGGGGGCCACTGAAGCTTTCTTT. It specifies CASRGQGATEAFF.

This sequence joins TRBV5-1 and TRBJ2-3; TRBD2 matches 9 bases. There are 16 residues in the CDR3. V shed 6 bases, J shed 1 base, and the junction held 9 bases outside the gene matches. CDR1 SGHRS and CDR2 YFSETQ come from the germline V gene. Here the CDR3 DNA reads TGCGCCAGCACCCCGACTAGCGGCCTCCGCACAGATACGCAGTATTTT. It encodes CASTPTSGLRTDTQYF. The full variable domain, with the rest looked up from reference TRBV5-1 and TRBJ2-3, is KAGVTQTPRYLIKTRGQQVTLSCSPISGHRSVSWYQQTPGQGLQFLFEYFSETQRNKGNFPGRFSGRQFSNSRSEMNVSTLELGDSALYLCASTPTSGLRTDTQYFGPGTRLTVL.

V is TRBV2 and J is TRBJ1-6; 11 bases are shared with TRBD1. Germline trimming cut 8 bases from V and 10 bases from J; bases unmatched to any gene: 7. The CDR3 contains 14 residues. The germline CDR1 and CDR2 sequences are SNHLY and FYNNEI. CDR3 region: CASQGTGGFSPLHF. CDR3 DNA sequence: TGTGCCAGCCAAGGGACAGGGGGTTTCTCACCCCTCCACTTT.

This chain joins TRBV11-2 and TRBJ1-1; D is unresolved. CDR3 length: 13 residues. V shed 2 bases and J shed 1 base, with 5 bases lying between them. Per the germline V gene, CDR1 is SGHAT and CDR2 is FQNNGV. CDR3 bases: TGTGCCAGCAGCTTATCCGAGAACACTGAAGCTTTCTTT. It specifies CASSLSENTEAFF.

This chain connects TRBV7-2 to TRBJ1-3; no definite D call. Trimming removed 5 bases at V and 2 bases at J, with 13 bases between. From germline, CDR1 is SGHTA and CDR2 FQGNSA. The CDR3 spans 15 residues. The CDR3 nucleotides are TGTGCCAGCAGCCCCCTTCGATCGGCTGGAAACACCATATATTTT. This codes for CASSPLRSAGNTIYF.

The chain combines TRBV12-5 with TRBJ2-5; no firm D call. Trimming stripped 1 base from V and 2 bases from J, with 2 bases between. The CDR3 is 12 residues long. CDR1 is LGHNT, CDR2 FRNRAP, per germline. This CDR3 reads CASGLEQETQYF. The CDR3, as DNA: TGTGCTAGTGGTTTGGAACAAGAGACCCAGTACTTC.

V usage is TRBV10-3 and J usage is TRBJ1-1, with 7 bases that match TRBD1. CDR3 length: 14 amino acids. In germline, CDR1 is ENHRY, CDR2 SYGVKD. The junction had 8 bases not matched to a gene; V was cut back by 7 bases and J by 3 bases. CDR3 sequence: CAITNRGADTEAFF. The CDR3 DNA follows: TGTGCCATCACCAACAGGGGAGCGGACACTGAAGCTTTCTTT.

J is TRBJ2-1 and V is TRBV7-9; 8 bases are a match to TRBD2. The V gene end was trimmed by 0 bases and the J gene end by 4 bases; junction bases not matched to a gene: 2. The CDR3 is 15 amino acids. Germline-derived CDR1 and CDR2 are SEHNR and FQNEAQ (reference sequence). This chain's CDR3 is CASSLASGIYNEQFF. As DNA, the CDR3 is TGTGCCAGCAGCTTAGCTAGCGGGATTTACAATGAGCAGTTCTTC.

The chain employs TRBV5-1 and TRBJ2-2, with TRBD2 identical over 9 bases. With V trimmed by 1 base and J by 4 bases, 8 bases remained unmatched. Germline values: CDR1 SGHRS, CDR2 YFSETQ. CDR3 length: 17 amino acids. CDR3: CASSLLAGGPGTGELFF. The DNA for the CDR3 is TGCGCCAGCAGCTTGCTGGCGGGGGGGCCGGGCACCGGGGAGCTGTTTTTT.

The chain is built from TRBV29-1 and TRBJ1-2; TRBD1 matches at 7 bases. The CDR3 covers 11 residues. The V and J ends lost 2 bases and 7 bases, in that order; junction bases with no gene match: 1. Germline V gene sequence: CDR1 SQVTM, CDR2 ANQGSEA. CDR3 in DNA: TGCAGCGTTGAATCAGGGGGTGGCTACACCTTC. It codes for CSVESGGGYTF.

The CDR3 DNA is TGCAGTGCCGCCTCCGGCGAGCAGTACTTC. This encodes CSAASGEQYF. This rearrangement joins TRBV20-1 to TRBJ2-7; D gene ambiguous. V lost 6 bases, J lost 6 bases, and 9 bases lay in between. Germline V gives CDR1 DFQATT, CDR2 SNEGSKA (reference sequence). The CDR3 is 10 residues long.

J is TRBJ1-6 and V is TRBV2; D ambiguous. The CDR3 is 12 amino acids. Deletions cut 4 bases from V and 6 bases from J, with 4 bases between. Germline CDR1 is SNHLY and CDR2 is FYNNEI. The CDR3 here is CASSVPNSPLHF. The CDR3 DNA sequence: TGTGCCAGCAGTGTTCCTAATTCACCCCTCCACTTT.

The chain recombines TRBV28 with TRBJ1-1; TRBD1 might be the D (6 bases). CDR3 length: 16 amino acids. V was shortened by 8 bases and J by 1 base, with 20 bases between the two germline ends. Germline CDR1 and CDR2: MDHEN and SYDVKM. In DNA form, the CDR3 reads TGTGCCAGCTGTATTCGTGGGGGGGGCAGGAACACTGAAGCTTTCTTT. This translates into CASCIRGGGRNTEAFF. The full variable domain, in which reference TRBV28 and TRBJ1-1 provide the parts outside the CDR3, is DVKVTQSSRYLVKRTGEKVFLECVQDMDHENMFWYRQDPGLGLRLIYFSYDVKMKEKGDIPEGYSVSREKKERFSLILESASTNQTSMYLCASCIRGGGRNTEAFFGQGTRLTVV.

The chain carries TRBV4-3 and TRBJ2-5; TRBD2 is a possible D gene (6 bases). The ends were cut back, 0 bases at V and 5 bases at J, with 13 bases in the middle. The CDR3 is 15 residues long. Germline V lookup: CDR1 LGHNA, CDR2 YSLEER. The chain's CDR3 is CASSQEGSGDETQYF. CDR3 DNA sequence: TGCGCCAGCAGCCAAGAAGGATCGGGGGATGAGACCCAGTACTTC.